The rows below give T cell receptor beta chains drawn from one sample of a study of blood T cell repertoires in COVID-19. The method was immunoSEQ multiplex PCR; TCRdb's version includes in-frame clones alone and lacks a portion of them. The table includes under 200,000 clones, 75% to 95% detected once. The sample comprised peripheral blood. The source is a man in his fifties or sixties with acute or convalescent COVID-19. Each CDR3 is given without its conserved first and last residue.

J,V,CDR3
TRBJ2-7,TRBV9,ASSGELEQY
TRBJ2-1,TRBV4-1,ASSRGGSYNEQF
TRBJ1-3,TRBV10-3,AISKQETRGNTIY
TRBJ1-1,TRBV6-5,ASSYAGTEAF
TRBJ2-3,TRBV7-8,ASSRDSTFGDTQY
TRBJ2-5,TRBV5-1,ASSFGETQY
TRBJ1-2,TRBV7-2,ASSLKPGGGYT
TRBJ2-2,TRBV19,ASSTGLDAGELF
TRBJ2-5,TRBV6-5,ASMPGSGGETQY
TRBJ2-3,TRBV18,ASSPYRTGSTDTQY
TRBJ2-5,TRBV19,ASSPQGAETQY
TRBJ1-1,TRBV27,ASSFGQGSAEAF
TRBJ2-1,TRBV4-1,ASSQDLLAGYNEQF
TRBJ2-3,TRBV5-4,ASSLGGTQY
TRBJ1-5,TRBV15,ATTARGSIGHDQPQH
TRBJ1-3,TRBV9,ASSTGSGNTIY
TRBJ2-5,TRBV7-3,ASSLSPQGTQY
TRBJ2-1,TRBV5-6,ASSLVADRGFNEQF
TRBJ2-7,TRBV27,ASSLSAGSGFSYEQY
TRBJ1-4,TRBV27,ASRERFNEKLF
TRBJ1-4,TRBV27,ASSLSPPSTGYREKLF
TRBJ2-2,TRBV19,ASSIGRGPGELF
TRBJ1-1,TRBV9,ASSVDGRTEAF
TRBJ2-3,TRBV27,ASSSPGLAGNEDTQY
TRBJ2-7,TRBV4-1,ASSQTPGQRYEQY
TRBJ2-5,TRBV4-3,ASSRLAGGRETQY
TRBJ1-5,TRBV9,ASSNRGNQPQH
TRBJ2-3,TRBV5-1,ASRRDSLQDTQY
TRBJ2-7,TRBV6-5,ASSRDRNYEQY
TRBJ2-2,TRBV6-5,ASSSTGGDTGELF
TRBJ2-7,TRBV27,ASSRDRGIYEQY
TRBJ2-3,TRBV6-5,ASGRSDTQY
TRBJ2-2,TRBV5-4,ASSSSFATDMAGELF
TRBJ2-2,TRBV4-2,ASSQESLAGRWNTGELF
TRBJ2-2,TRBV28,ASSFRLAGVHGELF
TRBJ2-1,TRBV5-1,ASSFSRNNEQF
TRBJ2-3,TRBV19,ASGGRGITDTQY
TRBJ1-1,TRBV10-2,ASSELDRKNTEAF
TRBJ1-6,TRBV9,ASSLRQGLGFGNSPLH
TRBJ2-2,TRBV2,ASRAVAENTGELF
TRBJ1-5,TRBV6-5,ASRGDFNQPQH
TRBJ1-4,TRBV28,ASRRRVQTNEKLF
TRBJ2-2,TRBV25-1,ASSEQGALGELF
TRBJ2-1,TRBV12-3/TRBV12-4,ASSFGARDEQF
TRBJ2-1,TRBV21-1,ASSNRVTSGRVGQF
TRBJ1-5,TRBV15,ATSRDRAGWGQPQH
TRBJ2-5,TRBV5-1,ALTAGGKQETQY
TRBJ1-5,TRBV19,ASSTTTGTGGAQPQH
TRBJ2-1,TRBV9,ASSVDSGSLSYNEQF
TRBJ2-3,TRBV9,ASSVLGVAGSTDTQY
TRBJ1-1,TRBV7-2,ASSLEGGRGTEAF